The present T cell receptor (beta chain) was sequenced within a study of blood T cell repertoires in COVID-19. The germline V gene encodes CDR1 SGHTA and CDR2 FQGNSA. There are 17 residues in the CDR3. Trimming cost V 5 bases and J 4 bases; bases outside gene matches: 13. Measured with immunoSEQ multiplex PCR; TCRdb has only the in-frame clones, and not every one. The top ten clones hold roughly a fifth of a sample with approximately 89,000 clones, more than 80% of them seen once. This receptor was taken from a woman older than 75 with acute or convalescent COVID-19. The material sequenced was peripheral blood. V gene TRBV7-2 combines with J gene TRBJ2-1, with TRBD2 matching over 8 bases. CDR3 in DNA: TGTGCCAGCAGCCTCGGGAGGGGACGGGAGGGTTACAATGAGCAGTTCTTC. It specifies CASSLGRGREGYNEQFF.